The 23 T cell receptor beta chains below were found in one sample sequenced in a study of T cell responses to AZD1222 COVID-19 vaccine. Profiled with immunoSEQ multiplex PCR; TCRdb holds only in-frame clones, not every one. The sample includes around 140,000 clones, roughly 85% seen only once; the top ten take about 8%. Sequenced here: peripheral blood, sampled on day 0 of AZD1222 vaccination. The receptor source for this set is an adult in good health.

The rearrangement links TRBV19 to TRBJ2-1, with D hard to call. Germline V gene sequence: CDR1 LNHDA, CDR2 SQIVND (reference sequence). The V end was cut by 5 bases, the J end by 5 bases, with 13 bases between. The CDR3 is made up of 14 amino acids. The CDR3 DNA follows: TGTGCCAGTAGTTTAGGACGATCCAACAATGAGCAGTTCTTC. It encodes CASSLGRSNNEQFF.

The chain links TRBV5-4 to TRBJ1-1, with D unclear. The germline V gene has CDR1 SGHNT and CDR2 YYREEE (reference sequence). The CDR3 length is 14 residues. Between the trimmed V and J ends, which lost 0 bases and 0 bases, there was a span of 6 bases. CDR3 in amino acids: CASSLARMNTEAFF. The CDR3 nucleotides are TGTGCCAGCAGCTTGGCTCGCATGAACACTGAAGCTTTCTTT.

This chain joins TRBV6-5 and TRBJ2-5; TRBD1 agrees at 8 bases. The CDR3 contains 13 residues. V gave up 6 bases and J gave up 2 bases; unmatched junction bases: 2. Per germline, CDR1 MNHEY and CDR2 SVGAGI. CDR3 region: CASRRTGQETQYF. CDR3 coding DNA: TGTGCCAGCAGAAGGACAGGGCAAGAGACCCAGTACTTC.

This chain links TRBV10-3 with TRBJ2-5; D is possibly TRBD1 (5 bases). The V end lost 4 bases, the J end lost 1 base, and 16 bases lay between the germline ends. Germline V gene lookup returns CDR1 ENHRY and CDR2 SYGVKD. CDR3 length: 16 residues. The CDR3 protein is CAISAPPGQIQETQYF. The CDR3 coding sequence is TGTGCCATCAGTGCTCCCCCCGGACAAATCCAAGAGACCCAGTACTTC.

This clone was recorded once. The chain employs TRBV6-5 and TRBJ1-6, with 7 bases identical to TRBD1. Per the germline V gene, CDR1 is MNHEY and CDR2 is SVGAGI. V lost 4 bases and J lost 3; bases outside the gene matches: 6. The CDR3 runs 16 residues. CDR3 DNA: TGTGCCAGCAGTTCAGGGGGAAGGGACTATAATTCACCCCTCCACTTT. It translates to CASSSGGRDYNSPLHF.

In DNA, the CDR3 is TGTGCCAGCAGCGTAGCTACGAGGTTCTTGGATGAGCAGTTCTTC. Residues: CASSVATRFLDEQFF. The V and J genes are TRBV9 and TRBJ2-1, with no clear D. The V end was cut by 0 bases, the J end by 8 bases, with 15 bases between. Germline V gene sequence: CDR1 SGDLS, CDR2 YYNGEE. The CDR3 extends over 15 amino acids.

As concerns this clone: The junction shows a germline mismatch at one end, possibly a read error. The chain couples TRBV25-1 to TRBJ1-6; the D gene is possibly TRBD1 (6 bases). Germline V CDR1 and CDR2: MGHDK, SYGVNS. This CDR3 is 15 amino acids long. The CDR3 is CASSEFGRGNSLLHF. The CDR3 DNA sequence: TGTGCCAGCAGTGAATTCGGCAGGGGAAATTCACTCCTCCACTTT.

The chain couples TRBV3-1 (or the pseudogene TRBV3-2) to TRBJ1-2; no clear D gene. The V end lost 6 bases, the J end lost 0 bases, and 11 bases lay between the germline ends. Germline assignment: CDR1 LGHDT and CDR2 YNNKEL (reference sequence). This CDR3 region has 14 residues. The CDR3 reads CASRPDGANYGYTF. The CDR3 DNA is TGTGCCAGCAGACCGGACGGAGCTAACTATGGCTACACCTTC.

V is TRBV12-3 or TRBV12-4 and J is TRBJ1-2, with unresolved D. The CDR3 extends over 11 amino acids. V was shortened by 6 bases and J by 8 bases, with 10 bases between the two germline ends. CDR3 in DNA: TGTGCCAGCAGGGGTGGCCGAGGCTACACCTTC. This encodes CASRGGRGYTF.

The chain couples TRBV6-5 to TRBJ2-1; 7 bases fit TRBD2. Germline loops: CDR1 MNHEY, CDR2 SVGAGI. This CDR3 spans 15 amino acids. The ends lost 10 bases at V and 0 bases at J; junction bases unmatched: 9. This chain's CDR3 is CATLAAPSSYNEQFF. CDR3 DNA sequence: TGTGCCACCCTAGCGGCCCCGAGCTCCTACAATGAGCAGTTCTTC.

CDR3 loop: CASTTTGTDGYTF. CDR3 DNA sequence: TGTGCCAGCACCACAACCGGGACAGATGGCTACACCTTC. The J gene is TRBJ1-2, the V gene TRBV27, with 7 bases matching TRBD1. The germline CDR1 and CDR2 sequences are MNHEY and SMNVEV (reference sequence). This CDR3 has 13 residues. V gave up 7 bases and J gave up 6 bases; unmatched junction bases: 8.

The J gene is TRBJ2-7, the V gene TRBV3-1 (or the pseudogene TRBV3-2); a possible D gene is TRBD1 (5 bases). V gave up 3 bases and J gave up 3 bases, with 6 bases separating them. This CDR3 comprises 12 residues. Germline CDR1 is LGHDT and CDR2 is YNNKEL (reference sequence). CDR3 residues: CASSQTDYEQYF. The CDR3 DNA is TGTGCCAGCAGCCAGACAGACTACGAGCAGTACTTC.

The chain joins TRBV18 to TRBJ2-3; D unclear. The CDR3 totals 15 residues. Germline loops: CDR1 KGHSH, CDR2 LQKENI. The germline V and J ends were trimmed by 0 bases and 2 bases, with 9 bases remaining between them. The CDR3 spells CASSPPGRYTDTQYF. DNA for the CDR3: TGTGCCAGCTCACCACCGGGCAGATACACAGATACGCAGTATTTT.

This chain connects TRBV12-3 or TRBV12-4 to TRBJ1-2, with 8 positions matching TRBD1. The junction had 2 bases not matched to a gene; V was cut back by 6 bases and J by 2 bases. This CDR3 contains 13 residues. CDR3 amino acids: CASRDRVNYGYTF. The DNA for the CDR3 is TGTGCCAGCAGGGACAGGGTAAACTATGGCTACACCTTC.

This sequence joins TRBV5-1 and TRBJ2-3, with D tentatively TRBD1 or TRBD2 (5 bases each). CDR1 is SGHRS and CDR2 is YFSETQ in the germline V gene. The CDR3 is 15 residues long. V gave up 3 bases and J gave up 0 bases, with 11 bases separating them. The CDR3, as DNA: TGCGCCAGCAGCTACTCCGGGACCAGCACAGATACGCAGTATTTT. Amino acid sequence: CASSYSGTSTDTQYF.

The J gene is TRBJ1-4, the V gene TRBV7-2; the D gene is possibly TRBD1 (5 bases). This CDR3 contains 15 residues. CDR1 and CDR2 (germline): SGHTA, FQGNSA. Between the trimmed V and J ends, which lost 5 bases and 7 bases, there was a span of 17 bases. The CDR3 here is CASSHGGMSGEKLFF. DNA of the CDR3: TGTGCCAGCAGCCACGGGGGGATGAGCGGTGAAAAACTGTTTTTT.

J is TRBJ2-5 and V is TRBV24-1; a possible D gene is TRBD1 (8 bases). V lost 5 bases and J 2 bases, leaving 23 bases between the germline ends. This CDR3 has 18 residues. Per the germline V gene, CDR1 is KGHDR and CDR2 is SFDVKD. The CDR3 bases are TGTGCCACCAGTGGGGGGGGATCGGACAGGGAATATCAAGAGACCCAGTACTTC. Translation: CATSGGGSDREYQETQYF.

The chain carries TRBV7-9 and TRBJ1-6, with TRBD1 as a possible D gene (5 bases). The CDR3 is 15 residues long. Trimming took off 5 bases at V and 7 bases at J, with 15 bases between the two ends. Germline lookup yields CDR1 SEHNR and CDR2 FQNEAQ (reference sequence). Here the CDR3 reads CASSDPGGGNSPLHF. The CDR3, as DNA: TGTGCCAGCAGCGACCCCGGGGGTGGGAATTCACCCCTCCACTTT.

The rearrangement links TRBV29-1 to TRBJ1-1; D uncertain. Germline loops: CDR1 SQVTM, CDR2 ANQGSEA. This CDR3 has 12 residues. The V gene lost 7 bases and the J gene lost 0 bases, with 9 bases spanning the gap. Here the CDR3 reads CSGLWMNTEAFF. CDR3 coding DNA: TGCAGCGGTTTGTGGATGAACACTGAAGCTTTCTTT. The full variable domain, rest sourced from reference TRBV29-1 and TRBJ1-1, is SAVISQKPSRDICQRGTSLTIQCQVDSQVTMMFWYRQQPGQSLTLIATANQGSEATYESGFVIDKFPISRPNLTFSTLTVSNMSPEDSSIYLCSGLWMNTEAFFGQGTRLTVV.

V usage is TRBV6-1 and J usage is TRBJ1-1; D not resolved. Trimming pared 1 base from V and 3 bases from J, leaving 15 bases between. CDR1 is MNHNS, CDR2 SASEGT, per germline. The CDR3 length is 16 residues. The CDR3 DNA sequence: TGTGCCAGCAGTGAAGGGGCAGGCCCCTCGTACACTGAAGCTTTCTTT. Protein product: CASSEGAGPSYTEAFF.

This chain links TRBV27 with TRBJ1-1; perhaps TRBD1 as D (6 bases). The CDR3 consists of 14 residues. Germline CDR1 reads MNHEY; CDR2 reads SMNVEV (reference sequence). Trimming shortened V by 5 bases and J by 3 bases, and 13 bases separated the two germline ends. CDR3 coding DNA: TGTGCCAGCAGTGACATCACAGGGTACACTGAAGCTTTCTTT. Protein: CASSDITGYTEAFF.

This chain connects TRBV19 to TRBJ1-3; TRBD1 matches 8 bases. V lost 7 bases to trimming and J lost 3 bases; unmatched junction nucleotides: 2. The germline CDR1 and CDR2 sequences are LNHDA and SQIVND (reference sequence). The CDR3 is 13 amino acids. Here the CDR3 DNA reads TGTGCCAGTACAGGGGGCTATGGAAACACCATATATTTT. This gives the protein CASTGGYGNTIYF.

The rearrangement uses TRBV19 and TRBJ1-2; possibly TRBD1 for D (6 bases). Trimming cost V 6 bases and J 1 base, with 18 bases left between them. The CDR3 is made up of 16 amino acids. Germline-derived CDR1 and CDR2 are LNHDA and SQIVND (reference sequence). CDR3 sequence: CASSPRRGTVNYGYTF. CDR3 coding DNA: TGTGCCAGTAGCCCGCGGAGGGGGACTGTTAACTATGGCTACACCTTC.